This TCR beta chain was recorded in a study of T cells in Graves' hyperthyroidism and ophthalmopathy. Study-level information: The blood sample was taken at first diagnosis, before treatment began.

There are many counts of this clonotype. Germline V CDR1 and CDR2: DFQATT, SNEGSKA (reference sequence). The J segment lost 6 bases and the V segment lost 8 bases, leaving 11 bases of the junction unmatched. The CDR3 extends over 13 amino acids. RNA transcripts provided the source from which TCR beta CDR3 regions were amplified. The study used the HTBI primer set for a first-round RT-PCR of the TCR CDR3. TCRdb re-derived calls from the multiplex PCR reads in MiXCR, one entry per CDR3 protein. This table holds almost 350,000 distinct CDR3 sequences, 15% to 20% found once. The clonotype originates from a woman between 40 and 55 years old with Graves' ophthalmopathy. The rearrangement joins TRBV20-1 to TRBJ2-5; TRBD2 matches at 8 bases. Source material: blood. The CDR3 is CSSIGLAGKTQYF. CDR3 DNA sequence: TGCAGTTCAATTGGACTAGCCGGAAAGACCCAGTACTTC.